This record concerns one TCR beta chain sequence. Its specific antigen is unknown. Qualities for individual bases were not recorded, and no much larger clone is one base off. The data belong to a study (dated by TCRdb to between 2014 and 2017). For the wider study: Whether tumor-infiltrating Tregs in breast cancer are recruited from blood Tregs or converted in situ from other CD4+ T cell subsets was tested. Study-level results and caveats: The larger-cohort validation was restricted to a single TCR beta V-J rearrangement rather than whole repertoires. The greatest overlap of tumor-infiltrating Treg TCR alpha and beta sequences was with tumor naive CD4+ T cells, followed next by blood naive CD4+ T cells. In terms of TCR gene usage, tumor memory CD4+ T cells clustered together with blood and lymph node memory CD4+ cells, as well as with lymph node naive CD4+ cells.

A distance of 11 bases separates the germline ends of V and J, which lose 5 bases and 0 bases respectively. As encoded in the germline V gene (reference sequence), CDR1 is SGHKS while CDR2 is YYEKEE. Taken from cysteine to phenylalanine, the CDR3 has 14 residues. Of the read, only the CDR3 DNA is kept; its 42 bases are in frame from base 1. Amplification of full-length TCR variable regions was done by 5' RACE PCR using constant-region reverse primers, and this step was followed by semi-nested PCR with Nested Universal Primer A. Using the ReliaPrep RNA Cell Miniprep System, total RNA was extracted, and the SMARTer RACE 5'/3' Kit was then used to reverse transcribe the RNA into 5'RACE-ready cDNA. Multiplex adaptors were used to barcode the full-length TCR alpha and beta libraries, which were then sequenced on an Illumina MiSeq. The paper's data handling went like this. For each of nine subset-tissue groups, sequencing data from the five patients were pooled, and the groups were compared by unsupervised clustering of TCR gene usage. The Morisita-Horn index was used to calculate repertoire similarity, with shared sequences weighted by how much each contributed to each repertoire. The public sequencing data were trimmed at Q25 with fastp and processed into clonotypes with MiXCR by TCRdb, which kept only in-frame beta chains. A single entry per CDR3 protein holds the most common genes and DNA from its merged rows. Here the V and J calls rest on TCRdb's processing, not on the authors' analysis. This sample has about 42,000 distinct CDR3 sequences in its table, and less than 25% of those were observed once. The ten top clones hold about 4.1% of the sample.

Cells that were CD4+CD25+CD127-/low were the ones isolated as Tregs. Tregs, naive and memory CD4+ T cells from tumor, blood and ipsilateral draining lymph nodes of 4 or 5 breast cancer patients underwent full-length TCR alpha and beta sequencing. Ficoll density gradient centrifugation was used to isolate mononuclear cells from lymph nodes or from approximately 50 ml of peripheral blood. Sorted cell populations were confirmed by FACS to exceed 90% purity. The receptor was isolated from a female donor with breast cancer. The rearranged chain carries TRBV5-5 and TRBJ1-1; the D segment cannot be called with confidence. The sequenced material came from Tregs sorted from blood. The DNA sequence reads TGTGCCAGCAGGGGTTCGGGGATGAACACTGAAGCTTTCTTT. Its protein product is CASRGSGMNTEAFF.